These T cell receptor beta chains were read from a single sample in a study of patients and donors after allogeneic stem cell transplantation. TCRdb re-analysed the RT-PCR reads in MiXCR, keeping a single row per CDR3 protein. The table has some 90,000 distinct CDR3 sequences, about 48% seen once. Sequenced: blood, either unsorted or a sorted T cell fraction (not recorded which). These receptors all come from a human donor who was either an allogeneic HSCT recipient or a stem cell or donor lymphocyte infusion donor (not recorded which). It is not recorded whose cells these are; they may come from a transplant donor. The CDR3 runs from the conserved cysteine through the conserved F or W. D genes are given only for firm matches. Where a row states a size, it is once, few, many or the class of an expanded clone; other rows omit it.

j_gene: TRBJ2-3
d_gene: TRBD2
abundance: -
v_gene: TRBV20-1
CDR3aa: CSARPPIGSGRTDTQYF
CDR3nt: TGCAGTGCTAGGCCCCCGATAGGAAGCGGGAGAACAGATACGCAGTATTTT

j_gene: TRBJ1-1
d_gene: -
abundance: few
v_gene: TRBV28
CDR3aa: CASSGNEAFF
CDR3nt: TGTGCCAGCAGTGGGAATGAAGCTTTCTTT

j_gene: TRBJ2-7
d_gene: -
abundance: -
v_gene: TRBV28
CDR3aa: CASSFSLPLVYTYEQYF
CDR3nt: TGTGCCAGCAGTTTCTCATTACCGCTTGTGTATACCTACGAGCAGTACTTC

j_gene: TRBJ1-2
d_gene: -
abundance: once
v_gene: TRBV7-2
CDR3aa: CASSQAEFYGYTF
CDR3nt: TGTGCCAGCAGCCAAGCGGAATTCTATGGCTACACCTTC

j_gene: TRBJ1-2
d_gene: -
abundance: few
v_gene: TRBV27
CDR3aa: CASSHAGAGYTF
CDR3nt: TGTGCCAGCAGCCATGCTGGGGCTGGCTACACCTTC

j_gene: TRBJ1-3
d_gene: TRBD1
abundance: -
v_gene: TRBV12-3/TRBV12-4
CDR3aa: CASIQGQGGSGNTIYF
CDR3nt: TGTGCCAGCATCCAAGGACAGGGAGGATCTGGAAACACCATATATTTT

j_gene: TRBJ1-1
d_gene: -
abundance: -
v_gene: TRBV6-5
CDR3aa: CASSPPGTVNEAFF
CDR3nt: TGTGCCAGCAGCCCCCCCGGGACGGTGAATGAAGCTTTCTTT

j_gene: TRBJ1-2
d_gene: -
abundance: few
v_gene: TRBV11-1
CDR3aa: CASSPRPGFGYTF
CDR3nt: TGTGCCAGCAGCCCACGGCCAGGATTTGGCTACACCTTC

j_gene: TRBJ2-3
d_gene: -
abundance: -
v_gene: TRBV6-2/TRBV6-3
CDR3aa: CASDSSGTTQYF
CDR3nt: TGTGCCAGCGATTCCAGCGGGACAACGCAGTATTTT

j_gene: TRBJ1-3
d_gene: TRBD1
abundance: -
v_gene: TRBV4-3
CDR3aa: CASSQDQGGGNTIYF
CDR3nt: TGCGCCAGCAGCCAAGATCAGGGGGGTGGAAACACCATATATTTT

j_gene: TRBJ1-1
d_gene: -
abundance: -
v_gene: TRBV12-5
CDR3aa: CASGLPSHQGLEAFF
CDR3nt: TGTGCTAGTGGTTTACCCTCCCATCAGGGACTTGAAGCTTTCTTT

j_gene: TRBJ2-7
d_gene: TRBD2
abundance: -
v_gene: TRBV20-1
CDR3aa: CSAPRLADFYEQYF
CDR3nt: TGCAGTGCTCCGAGGCTAGCGGACTTCTACGAGCAGTACTTC

j_gene: TRBJ1-2
d_gene: -
abundance: -
v_gene: TRBV7-9
CDR3aa: CATPARGGYTF
CDR3nt: TGTGCCACTCCCGCCCGAGGAGGCTACACCTTC

j_gene: TRBJ1-1
d_gene: -
abundance: -
v_gene: TRBV29-1
CDR3aa: CSVGREDTEAFF
CDR3nt: TGCAGCGTTGGTAGAGAAGACACTGAAGCTTTCTTT

j_gene: TRBJ1-1
d_gene: TRBD1
abundance: -
v_gene: TRBV7-9
CDR3aa: CASTGQGTMNTEAFF
CDR3nt: TGTGCCAGCACCGGACAGGGGACGATGAACACTGAAGCTTTCTTT

j_gene: TRBJ2-7
d_gene: -
abundance: -
v_gene: TRBV4-3
CDR3aa: CASSQVPDHYEQYF
CDR3nt: TGCGCCAGCAGCCAAGTCCCGGACCACTACGAGCAGTACTTC

j_gene: TRBJ1-1
d_gene: -
abundance: -
v_gene: TRBV12-3/TRBV12-4
CDR3aa: CASRSRQTLKNTEAFF
CDR3nt: TGTGCCAGCAGATCCAGACAGACCTTAAAGAACACTGAAGCTTTCTTT

j_gene: TRBJ1-6
d_gene: -
abundance: -
v_gene: TRBV7-2
CDR3aa: CASSAPDFINSPLHF
CDR3nt: TGTGCCAGCAGCGCTCCCGACTTCATTAATTCACCCCTCCACTTT

j_gene: TRBJ1-5
d_gene: -
abundance: few
v_gene: TRBV9
CDR3aa: CASSAASFNQPQHF
CDR3nt: TGTGCCAGCAGCGCCGCCTCCTTCAATCAGCCCCAGCATTTT

j_gene: TRBJ1-1
d_gene: -
abundance: once
v_gene: TRBV29-1
CDR3aa: CSVENRVASEAFF
CDR3nt: TGCAGCGTTGAAAACAGGGTTGCATCTGAAGCTTTCTTT

j_gene: TRBJ2-2
d_gene: TRBD2
abundance: -
v_gene: TRBV24-1
CDR3aa: CATSIAGGDGTGELFF
CDR3nt: TGTGCCACCAGTATAGCGGGAGGGGACGGCACCGGGGAGCTGTTTTTT

j_gene: TRBJ1-6
d_gene: TRBD1
abundance: once
v_gene: TRBV5-1
CDR3aa: CASSPEPQGEGSPLHF
CDR3nt: TGCGCCAGCAGCCCGGAGCCACAGGGGGAGGGATCACCCCTCCACTTT

j_gene: TRBJ1-5
d_gene: -
abundance: -
v_gene: TRBV7-2
CDR3aa: CASSLVGQNSNQPQHF
CDR3nt: TGTGCCAGCAGCTTAGTAGGCCAGAATAGCAATCAGCCCCAGCATTTT

j_gene: TRBJ1-5
d_gene: -
abundance: few
v_gene: TRBV6-5
CDR3aa: CASSIQVGNQPQHF
CDR3nt: TGTGCCAGCAGTATACAGGTTGGCAATCAGCCCCAGCATTTT

j_gene: TRBJ1-3
d_gene: -
abundance: once
v_gene: TRBV4-3
CDR3aa: CASSQDGEPGNTIYF
CDR3nt: TGCGCCAGCAGCCAGGACGGGGAGCCTGGAAACACCATATATTTT

j_gene: TRBJ1-6
d_gene: -
abundance: once
v_gene: TRBV9
CDR3aa: CASSRGGFNNSPLHF
CDR3nt: TGTGCCAGCAGCCGCGGGGGATTTAATAATTCACCCCTCCACTTT

j_gene: TRBJ1-2
d_gene: -
abundance: once
v_gene: TRBV12-3/TRBV12-4
CDR3aa: CASSFTSNYGYTF
CDR3nt: TGTGCCAGCAGTTTCACGTCTAACTATGGCTACACCTTC

j_gene: TRBJ1-2
d_gene: -
abundance: few
v_gene: TRBV4-1
CDR3aa: CASSQILGQANYGYTF
CDR3nt: TGCGCCAGCAGCCAAATTTTGGGACAAGCTAACTATGGCTACACCTTC

j_gene: TRBJ1-3
d_gene: -
abundance: -
v_gene: TRBV4-3
CDR3aa: CASSQDGRDSGNTIYF
CDR3nt: TGCGCCAGCAGCCAAGATGGCAGGGACTCTGGAAACACCATATATTTT

j_gene: TRBJ2-5
d_gene: TRBD2
abundance: -
v_gene: TRBV5-1
CDR3aa: CASSPGFAGGLETQYF
CDR3nt: TGCGCCAGCAGCCCCGGTTTTGCGGGAGGGTTAGAGACCCAGTACTTC

j_gene: TRBJ1-1
d_gene: -
abundance: -
v_gene: TRBV9
CDR3aa: CASSRGDDTEAFF
CDR3nt: TGTGCCAGCAGCCGGGGGGACGACACTGAAGCTTTCTTT

j_gene: TRBJ1-5
d_gene: -
abundance: once
v_gene: TRBV7-2
CDR3aa: CASSSTDGGQPQHF
CDR3nt: TGTGCCAGCAGCTCGACAGACGGGGGTCAGCCCCAGCATTTT

j_gene: TRBJ1-2
d_gene: -
abundance: few
v_gene: TRBV5-5
CDR3aa: CASSPMASSPYGYTF
CDR3nt: TGTGCCAGCAGCCCCATGGCCAGCAGCCCCTATGGCTACACCTTC

j_gene: TRBJ2-3
d_gene: TRBD2
abundance: -
v_gene: TRBV3-1
CDR3aa: CASSHYEGLAATDTQYF
CDR3nt: TGTGCCAGCAGCCATTACGAGGGACTAGCGGCCACAGATACGCAGTATTTT

j_gene: TRBJ1-2
d_gene: -
abundance: -
v_gene: TRBV20-1
CDR3aa: CSASALRGANYGYTF
CDR3nt: TGCAGTGCTAGTGCGCTGCGGGGGGCGAACTATGGCTACACCTTC

j_gene: TRBJ1-4
d_gene: TRBD1
abundance: once
v_gene: TRBV5-5
CDR3aa: CASSFQGQSTNEKLFF
CDR3nt: TGTGCCAGCAGCTTCCAGGGACAGTCAACTAATGAAAAACTGTTTTTT

j_gene: TRBJ1-6
d_gene: -
abundance: -
v_gene: TRBV28
CDR3aa: CASSWDRLTSSYNSPLHF
CDR3nt: TGTGCCAGCTCTTGGGACCGTCTAACTAGCTCCTATAATTCACCCCTCCACTTT

j_gene: TRBJ1-2
d_gene: TRBD1
abundance: -
v_gene: TRBV3-1
CDR3aa: CASSQDAGGVNYGYTF
CDR3nt: TGTGCCAGCAGCCAAGATGCAGGGGGCGTTAACTATGGCTACACCTTC

j_gene: TRBJ1-2
d_gene: -
abundance: -
v_gene: TRBV20-1
CDR3aa: CSARGGKQASNYGYTF
CDR3nt: TGCAGTGCTAGGGGGGGCAAACAGGCCTCTAACTATGGCTACACCTTC

j_gene: TRBJ1-4
d_gene: -
abundance: -
v_gene: TRBV12-3/TRBV12-4
CDR3aa: CASRVGVTNEKLFF
CDR3nt: TGTGCCAGCAGGGTCGGGGTAACTAATGAAAAACTGTTTTTT

j_gene: TRBJ1-1
d_gene: TRBD1
abundance: few
v_gene: TRBV7-9
CDR3aa: CASSFLLARDRVPEAFF
CDR3nt: TGTGCCAGCAGCTTTTTGTTGGCCCGAGACAGGGTACCTGAAGCTTTCTTT

j_gene: TRBJ1-5
d_gene: -
abundance: -
v_gene: TRBV27
CDR3aa: CASSSGVLNQPQHF
CDR3nt: TGTGCCAGCAGTTCGGGGGTACTCAATCAGCCCCAGCATTTT

j_gene: TRBJ2-1
d_gene: TRBD2
abundance: -
v_gene: TRBV10-1
CDR3aa: CASGLGTKSTSEQFF
CDR3nt: TGCGCCAGCGGACTTGGGACTAAAAGTACAAGTGAGCAGTTCTTC

j_gene: TRBJ2-7
d_gene: -
abundance: -
v_gene: TRBV10-3
CDR3aa: CAISVGVEYEQYF
CDR3nt: TGTGCCATCAGTGTTGGAGTTGAATACGAGCAGTACTTC

j_gene: TRBJ1-1
d_gene: -
abundance: once
v_gene: TRBV24-1
CDR3aa: CATSDPPRAFF
CDR3nt: TGTGCCACCAGTGACCCCCCGCGGGCTTTCTTT

j_gene: TRBJ1-4
d_gene: TRBD1
abundance: -
v_gene: TRBV7-6
CDR3aa: CASSLRTGNHEKLFF
CDR3nt: TGTGCCAGCAGCTTGAGGACAGGAAACCATGAAAAACTGTTTTTT

j_gene: TRBJ1-4
d_gene: -
abundance: -
v_gene: TRBV12-3/TRBV12-4
CDR3aa: CASSRIYEDEKLFF
CDR3nt: TGTGCCAGCAGTCGGATATACGAGGATGAAAAACTGTTTTTT

j_gene: TRBJ1-3
d_gene: -
abundance: -
v_gene: TRBV7-2
CDR3aa: CASSPGHLGNTIYF
CDR3nt: TGTGCCAGCAGCCCGGGACACCTAGGAAACACCATATATTTT

j_gene: TRBJ1-5
d_gene: -
abundance: -
v_gene: TRBV12-3/TRBV12-4
CDR3aa: CASSFGSNQPQHF
CDR3nt: TGTGCCAGCAGTTTTGGGAGCAATCAGCCCCAGCATTTT

j_gene: TRBJ1-1
d_gene: TRBD1
abundance: few
v_gene: TRBV12-3/TRBV12-4
CDR3aa: CASSFQGVTAFF
CDR3nt: TGTGCCAGCAGTTTTCAGGGGGTGACGGCTTTCTTT

j_gene: TRBJ1-5
d_gene: TRBD1
abundance: once
v_gene: TRBV15
CDR3aa: CATARWTGDQPQHF
CDR3nt: TGTGCCACCGCTCGATGGACAGGGGACCAGCCCCAGCATTTT

j_gene: TRBJ1-5
d_gene: -
abundance: few
v_gene: TRBV7-2
CDR3aa: CASSLVYQSNQPQHF
CDR3nt: TGTGCCAGCAGCTTAGTGTATCAAAGCAATCAGCCCCAGCATTTT

j_gene: TRBJ1-1
d_gene: -
abundance: few
v_gene: TRBV7-9
CDR3aa: CASSRRDREAFF
CDR3nt: TGTGCCAGCAGCCGCCGGGACCGTGAAGCTTTCTTT

j_gene: TRBJ1-1
d_gene: -
abundance: -
v_gene: TRBV28
CDR3aa: CASRVGEMGVNTEAFF
CDR3nt: TGTGCCAGCAGGGTGGGTGAGATGGGGGTGAACACTGAAGCTTTCTTT